This T cell receptor beta chain was sequenced for a study of cytomegalovirus exposure and HLA in healthy donors (dated by TCRdb to the late 2010s). Describing the broader study: An earlier analysis of under 600 of the donors reported roughly 300 Gb of sequence data and more than 90 million unique TCR beta sequences from 150 million to 200 million T cells. An early release that covered around 590 HLA-typed donors contained approximately 300 gigabases of sequencing data and around 80 million unique TCR sequences. The genetic ancestry cluster associated with self-reported Caucasian donors included around four fifths of the 398 genotyped donors. The aim of the study was to test whether cataloging public T cell receptors could identify signatures of past pathogen exposure. The study profiled the T cell repertoires of under 700 subjects by immunosequencing and related them to cytomegalovirus serostatus. A separate validation cohort of some 130 different subjects was used in addition to the roughly 640-subject first cohort. The study combined high-throughput TCR immunosequencing, statistical association of individual TCRs with disease status, and machine learning to predict cytomegalovirus infection status. A later analysis re-examined previously published TCR beta repertoires from several hundred donors and added high-resolution HLA genotyping to investigate patterns of TCR occurrence. Rather than drawing on any new phenotypic data, the later analysis identified candidate immune exposures from TCR beta sequences and the way those sequences occurred across donors. In an earlier analysis of roughly 540 of the donors, high-throughput TCR beta sequencing was used to judge whether each TCR beta V gene segment behaved as functional or pseudogenic. Donor age, sex, ethnicity and CMV serostatus were compiled together with the repertoire data. Genome-wide SNP genotypes for about three fifths of the roughly 670 donors were used in a later genetic analysis, which treated that subset as a discovery cohort. Every discovery cohort repertoire had been produced on one sequencing platform. Class I and class II HLA loci were covered by the typing at four-digit resolution. The number of donors typed differed by locus, with 629-630 for A, B, C, DRB1 and DQB1, around 500 for DQA1, approximately 580 for DPA1, and over 400 for DPB1. Because of strong linkage in the cohort, four or five DR-DQ haplotypes were treated as single units for association and clustering. Among about 390 genotyped donors of the cohort, an average of approximately 240,000 unique TCR beta nucleotide sequences were sequenced per donor, roughly 20% of them non-productive.

Regarding this clone: Its antigen specificity is not known. No much larger clone exists at a distance of one base, and base qualities are not known.

In total, approximately 690 healthy bone marrow donors made up the cohort. All cohort members were sampled while nominally healthy, although unrecorded immune exposures were likely present. The donor tested CMV seronegative and was one of the 352 seronegative cohort members. A peripheral blood sample was provided by each donor, and peripheral blood mononuclear cells were used for TCR beta sequencing. The Qiagen DNeasy Blood Extraction Kit was used to extract genomic DNA from the blood cell samples. The CDR1 and CDR2 encoded by the germline V gene are SGHTA and FQGNSA. V is cut back by 4 bases and J by 5 bases, with 16 bases in the junction unmatched. The CDR3, from cysteine to phenylalanine, totals 18 residues. Of all the DNA, just the CDR3 is kept, 54 bases in frame from base 1. The library was built by means of the immunoSEQ multiplex PCR assay. For the multiplex PCR, a mixture combining 60 forward primers for TCR Vbeta segments and 13 reverse primers for TCR Jbeta segments was used. The CDR3 region of rearranged TCR beta genes was amplified from genomic DNA with a multiplex PCR assay. The Illumina HiSeq System was used to sequence the amplified TCR beta libraries as 87-base-pair reads. The study's own analysis went as follows. Across the 600 to 700 repertoires, a later analysis counted 75 million to 90 million unique TCR beta chains, roughly 11 million of which were shared by at least two donors. To remove PCR and sequencing errors, raw reads were error-corrected and collapsed into unique sequences using a nearest-neighbor algorithm that merged closely related sequences. V, D and J gene segments were assigned by aligning CDR3 sequences to IMGT reference sequences. For a sequence to be retained, at least a six-nucleotide match to both a V gene segment and a J gene segment was required. Rearrangements were called productive when the CDR3 lacked stop codons and stayed in frame with V and J; all others were non-productive. CDR3 was defined according to IMGT convention as the region running from the second conserved V-encoded cysteine to the conserved J-encoded phenylalanine. The earlier analysis of some 580 of the donors excluded any sequence lacking an unambiguous match to a single V gene segment. In an earlier analysis of approximately 590 of the donors, V segments were called functional above 56.7% productive rearrangements and were called segregating when the between-donor standard deviation exceeded 5%. A statistical classification framework was built for diagnosing cytomegalovirus status from the catalog of TCR beta chain sequences. In a later analysis, TCR nucleotide sequences were compared against IMGT/GENE-DB human TR gene sequences so that V and J genes could be assigned. In a later analysis, CDR3 sequences and most-parsimonious VDJ recombination scenarios were assigned using the TCRdist pipeline. In a later analysis, each TCR beta chain was defined by its CDR3 amino acid sequence together with its V-gene family, and reads without a unique V-gene family were excluded. As a way to deal with suspected cross-contamination and a sequencing artifact, a later analysis dropped roughly 620 nucleotide sequences that were highly shared and had low generation probability. A later analysis calculated a clonal expansion index for each public chain from normalized within-repertoire ranks of inferred template counts. In a later analysis, generation probabilities were computed using a VDJ recombination model fitted to out-of-frame rearrangements, and the results were checked against IGoR. In a later analysis, TCR-TCR, TCR-HLA and TCR-CMV co-occurrence was scored with hypergeometric tests, and a repertoire-size bias correction was applied to TCR pairs. In a later analysis, false discovery rates were estimated by permuting HLA or CMV assignments 20 times. In a later analysis, co-occurring TCRs were grouped with DBSCAN, and TCRdist sequence similarity was added when clustering was performed within HLA-allele-positive subsets. Repertoires with fewer than 30,000 or more than 120,000 public chains were left out of co-occurrence clustering, as were roughly five repertoires with anomalous nucleotide sharing. TCRdb stores this immuneACCESS table with in-frame sequences only. Part of the clones is absent; in the studies checked, under half of the shortfall reflects unresolved V genes, and no reason is known for the rest. V, J and clone size were drawn from that table, and D and trimming were deduced from the DNA. The sample table contains roughly 200,000 clones; only one count was recorded for about four fifths of them. The ten largest account for over 1.5% of the sample.

Study-wide findings and limitations: For the cohort, immune exposure information was limited to CMV serostatus. A further reported finding was that TCR beta sequences accurately predicted the HLA-A and HLA-B alleles for most subjects in the first cohort. Several of the top co-occurrence clusters appeared to be linked to parvovirus B19, influenza, CMV and Epstein-Barr virus, according to a later analysis. In vitro tests confirmed that a few of the cytomegalovirus-associated TCR beta chains recognize cytomegalovirus antigens. Linkage disequilibrium might explain the correlated functional status among segregating V segments, but an unknown experimental factor could not be ruled out. In this cohort, only TCR beta chains were sequenced, and detectable features were limited by the absence of alpha or paired-chain data. Sequencing depth was assumed to be roughly uniform across donors in the presence/absence analyses, though that assumption may not hold. Because HLA typing was unavailable for some donors at each locus, only the typed subset was used in association tests. In a later analysis, HLA-associated TCR beta chains were found to be more clonally expanded and to have lower generation probabilities than equally common non-associated chains. Specific HLA alleles were associated with 16,951 TCR beta sequences at a false discovery rate of 0.05 in a later analysis. Most CMV-associated TCR beta chains appeared to be HLA-restricted in a later analysis, and the HLA associations seemed to be driven largely by CMV exposure. According to a later genetic analysis, donors in an Asian-associated ancestry cluster had fewer N-insertions in productive TCRs than the roughly 670-donor mean. A group of highly shared sequence variants was considered likely to be a technical artifact of the sequencing pipeline. When HLA alleles, especially DR and DQ, strongly co-occurred, TCR associations were difficult to assign to individual alleles. In a later analysis, TCR association rates were found to vary across HLA loci, with the most associated TCRs seen for DRB1 alleles and the fewest for HLA-C alleles. The classifier was reported to diagnose cytomegalovirus status with high specificity and sensitivity in both the original cohort and the validation cohort. Most TCR sequences were seen in very few donors, while some public TCRs were found in many individuals. Broadly in line with IMGT annotations, most TCR beta V segments showed up in productive rearrangements about 87% or about 30% of the time in an earlier analysis of some 590 of the donors. Some IMGT-functional V segments, including TRBV6-2 and TRBV6-3, could not be distinguished by the 87-base-pair reads and were therefore excluded. The study listed 164 TCR beta chains as associated with cytomegalovirus. The authors suggested that the approach could potentially be generalized to other disease states and immunological phenotypes. V-gene and J-gene trimming of TCR beta chains was associated with a missense DCLRE1C variant in a later genetic analysis, and the association was replicated in an independent cohort. Because counts were too low, 15 to 20 rarely observed V segments, including chromosome 9 orphons, were excluded from the earlier analysis of fewer than 650 of the donors.

This clonotype originated in a man between 50 and 59 years old in good health and CMV-seronegative. This receptor chain uses TRBV7-2 and TRBJ2-7; 11 bases in between match TRBD2. The sample comprised PBMCs. The sequenced DNA is TGTGCCAGCAGCTCAAACGACGCTACTAGCGGGAGTATCAACGAGCAGTACTTC. Its amino acids are CASSSNDATSGSINEQYF.